This T cell receptor (beta chain) was observed in a study of OX40 agonist ivuxolimab in advanced cancers. Study-wide results and limits: Clones of CD4+ and CD8+ blood T cells grew by week 6 at doses of 0.1 to 3.0 mg/kg. Relative to CD4+, CD8+ T cells held more expanded clones on average.

Germline V gene data show CDR1 as KGHSH and CDR2 as LQKENI. The CDR3 extends over 15 amino acids. Trimming removed 5 bases from V and 5 bases from J; junction bases left unmatched: 10. Method: immunoSEQ multiplex PCR; TCRdb's copy keeps in-frame clones and lacks some. This sample carries 95,000 or so clones, about 90% of them seen once, and the ten largest clones take 0.5% to 0.65%. Comments on this clone: Its antigen remains unknown.

The chain couples TRBV18 to TRBJ2-7; 9 nucleotides match TRBD1. The sequencing used CD4+ or CD8+ T cells sorted from blood, collected in a trial of the OX40 agonist ivuxolimab. This sequence was found in an adult with an advanced solid tumor such as melanoma, head and neck, liver or kidney cancer. The DNA for the CDR3 is TGTGCCAGCTCAGAACAGACAGGGGGGAGCGACGAGCAGTACTTC. The encoded protein is CASSEQTGGSDEQYF. Combining the CDR3 with reference TRBV18 and TRBJ2-7 gives the whole variable domain NAGVMQNPRHLVRRRGQEARLRCSPMKGHSHVYWYRQLPEEGLKFMVYLQKENIIDESGMPKERFSAEFPKEGPSILRIQQVVRGDSAAYFCASSEQTGGSDEQYFGPGTRLTVT.